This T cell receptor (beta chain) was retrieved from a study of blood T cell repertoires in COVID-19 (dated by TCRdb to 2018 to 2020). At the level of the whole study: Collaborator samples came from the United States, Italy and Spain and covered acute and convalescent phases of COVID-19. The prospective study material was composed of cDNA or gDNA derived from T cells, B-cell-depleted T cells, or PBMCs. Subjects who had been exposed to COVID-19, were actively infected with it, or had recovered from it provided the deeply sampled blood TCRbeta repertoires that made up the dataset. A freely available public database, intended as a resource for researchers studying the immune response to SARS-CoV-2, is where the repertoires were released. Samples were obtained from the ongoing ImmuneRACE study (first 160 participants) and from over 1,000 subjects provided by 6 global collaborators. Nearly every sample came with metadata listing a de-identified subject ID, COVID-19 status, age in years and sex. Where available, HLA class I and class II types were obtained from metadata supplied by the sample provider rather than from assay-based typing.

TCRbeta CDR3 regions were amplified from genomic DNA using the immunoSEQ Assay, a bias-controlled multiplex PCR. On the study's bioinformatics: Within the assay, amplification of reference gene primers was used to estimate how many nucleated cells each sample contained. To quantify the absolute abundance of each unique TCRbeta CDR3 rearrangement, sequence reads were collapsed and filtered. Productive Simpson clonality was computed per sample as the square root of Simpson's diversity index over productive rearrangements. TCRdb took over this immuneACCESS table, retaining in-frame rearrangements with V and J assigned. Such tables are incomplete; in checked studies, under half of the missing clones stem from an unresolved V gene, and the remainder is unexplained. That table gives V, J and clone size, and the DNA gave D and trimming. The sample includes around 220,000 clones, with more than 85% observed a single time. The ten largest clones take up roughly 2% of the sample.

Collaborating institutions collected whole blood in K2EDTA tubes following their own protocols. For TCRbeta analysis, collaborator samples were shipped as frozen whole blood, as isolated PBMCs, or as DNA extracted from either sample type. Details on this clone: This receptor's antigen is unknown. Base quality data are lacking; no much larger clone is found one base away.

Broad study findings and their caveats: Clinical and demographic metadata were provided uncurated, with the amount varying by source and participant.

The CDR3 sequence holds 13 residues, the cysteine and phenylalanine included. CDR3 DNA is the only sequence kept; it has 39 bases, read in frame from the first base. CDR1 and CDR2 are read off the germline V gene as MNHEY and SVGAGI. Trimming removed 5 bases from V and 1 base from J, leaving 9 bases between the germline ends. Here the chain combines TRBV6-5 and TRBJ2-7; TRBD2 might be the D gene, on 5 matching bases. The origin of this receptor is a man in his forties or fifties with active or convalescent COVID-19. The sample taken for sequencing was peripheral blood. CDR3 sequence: CASSNLASYEQYF. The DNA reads TGTGCCAGCAGTAACTTAGCGTCCTACGAGCAGTACTTC.